This T cell receptor beta chain came from a study of cytomegalovirus exposure and HLA in healthy donors. Study context: One earlier analysis, a look at 150 million to 200 million T cells, found some 100 million unique TCR beta sequences.

Regarding this clone: Its antigen is not known.

Primers for the PCR totalled 60 Vbeta and 13 Jbeta. Only in-frame clones appear in the TCRdb table, and some are missing; sequencing was by immunoSEQ multiplex PCR. The data contain about 150,000 clones, over 70% of them singletons. Notes on the study in general: Previous analysis showed most TCR beta V segments were productive about 87% or about 30% of the time. From TCR beta sequences, most subjects' HLA-A and HLA-B alleles were reportedly predicted accurately.

This CDR3 has 16 residues. Germline V gene data show CDR1 as LNHDA and CDR2 as SQIVND (reference sequence). Trimming at V came to 2 bases and at J to 3 bases, leaving 5 bases not matched to a gene. The sample comprised PBMCs. The chain has TRBV19 and TRBJ2-5; 11 nucleotides agree with TRBD2. The sequence was collected from a male donor in good health and CMV-seronegative. For the CDR3, the DNA is TGTGCCAGTAGTATAAGGAGACTAGCGGGAAAAGAGACCCAGTACTTC. It translates to CASSIRRLAGKETQYF.